Each of the 8 T cell receptor beta chains below was sequenced from the same sample in a study of tumor-infiltrating lymphocytes in primary liver carcinoma. Total RNA amounting to 450 to 500 ng was the source from which TCR beta cDNA was made with a constant-region primer. The TCR beta library was amplified through three nested multiplex PCR rounds in a modified ARM-PCR procedure. With TRBV1-TRBV30 forward primers and a C-beta reverse primer, the first two PCR rounds were run for approximately 10 cycles each. TCRdb independently ran MiXCR on the multiplex PCR reads; one entry per CDR3 protein. The sample records approximately 40,000 distinct CDR3 sequences, around 72% being singletons. DNA and RNA were both co-extracted from about 19-30 mg of bulk tissue that had not been sorted. Sequencing was carried out using liver tumor tissue from sampling region 2. Subset defined: tumor region T2, inferior pole. The receptors were sampled from a man aged 35 to 55 with primary liver carcinoma and hepatitis B virus infection.

A remark on this clonotype: The junction shows a germline mismatch at one end, possibly a read error. The chain employs TRBV29-1 and TRBJ1-2, with 8 bases that match TRBD1. CDR1 and CDR2 from the germline V gene are SQVTM and ANQGSEA. The CDR3 is made up of 13 amino acids. Written as DNA, the CDR3 is TGCAGCATCCTATCAGGGGGCGCCTATGTCTACACCTTC. It specifies CSILSGGAYVYTF.

By share, this clonotype ranks as medium-sized. The rearrangement uses TRBV29-1 and TRBJ2-1; 7 bases fit TRBD2. With 4 bases clipped from V and 4 bases from J, the junction kept 7 bases outside the gene matches. Germline V gives CDR1 SQVTM, CDR2 ANQGSEA. This CDR3 contains 14 residues. CDR3 nucleotides: TGCAGCGTTGCCGTAGCTAGCGGTTACAATGAGCAGTTCTTC. Translation gives CSVAVASGYNEQFF.

Note on this clonotype: Its ends do not fully match the called genes, so a read error is possible. The gene calls are TRBV6-5 and TRBJ2-7; 9 bases agree with TRBD2. Looked up from germline, CDR1 is MNHEY and CDR2 is SVGAGI. The CDR3 has 15 amino acids. The CDR3 spells CVSNYRSGSPYEQYF. The CDR3 DNA reads as TGTGTCAGCAATTATCGTAGCGGGAGCCCCTACGAGCAGTACTTC.

Remarks on this clonotype: A read error may explain this, as a much larger clone is one base away. It is likely a read error, because the conserved phenylalanine at the end of the CDR3 is missing. The gene calls are TRBV7-2 and TRBJ2-2; D might be TRBD1 (5 bases). The V gene's germline CDR1 is SGHTA and CDR2 FQGNSA. Trimming cost V 1 base and J 7 bases, with 10 bases left between them. CDR3 length: 14 residues. The CDR3 loop reads CASSLGWGIGELFS. CDR3 sequence (DNA): TGTGCCAGCAGCTTAGGATGGGGCATCGGGGAGCTGTTTTCT.

The V call is TRBV11-2, the J call TRBJ2-3, with 8 positions matching TRBD2. This CDR3 spans 16 amino acids. Germline loops: CDR1 SGHAT, CDR2 FQNNGV. The CDR3 is CVSSLQAGVSTDTQYF. In DNA, the CDR3 is TGTGTTAGCAGTTTACAAGCGGGAGTCAGCACAGATACGCAGTATTTT.

Comments on this clonotype: Relative to the germline gene, one junction end is altered; a read error may explain this. The genes are TRBV7-2 and TRBJ2-6, with 10 nucleotides matching TRBD2. Germline loops: CDR1 SGHTA, CDR2 FQGNSA. This CDR3 region has 16 residues. In DNA, the CDR3 is TGTGCCAGCAGCATAGCGGGAGGCTCTGGGGCCAACGTCCTGACTTTC. Translation: CASSIAGGSGANVLTF.

Note on this clonotype: The junction and the germline gene differ at one end; a read error may be behind it. V gene TRBV30 combines with J gene TRBJ2-3; tentative D call: TRBD2 (6 bases). The germline CDR1 and CDR2 sequences are GTSNPN and SVGIG (reference sequence). The CDR3 extends over 14 amino acids. As DNA, the CDR3 is TGTGCGAGGGATAGCGGTACTAGCACATATACGCAGTATTTT. Translation gives CARDSGTSTYTQYF. Full variable domain (missing parts from reference TRBV30 and TRBJ2-3): SQTIHQWPATLVQPVGSPLSLECTVEGTSNPNLYWYRQAAGRGLQLLFYSVGIGQISSEVPQNLSASRPQDRQFILSSKKLLLSDSGFYLCARDSGTSTYTQYFGPGTRLTVL.

Regarding this clonotype: An end of the junction does not agree with germline; a read error may underlie this. The chain joins TRBV28 to TRBJ1-2; no clear D. The CDR3 has 13 amino acids. Germline V gene lookup returns CDR1 MDHEN and CDR2 SYDVKM. The chain's CDR3 is CAGSLGLNYGYTF. CDR3 sequence (DNA): TGTGCCGGCAGTTTGGGCCTGAACTATGGCTACACCTTC.